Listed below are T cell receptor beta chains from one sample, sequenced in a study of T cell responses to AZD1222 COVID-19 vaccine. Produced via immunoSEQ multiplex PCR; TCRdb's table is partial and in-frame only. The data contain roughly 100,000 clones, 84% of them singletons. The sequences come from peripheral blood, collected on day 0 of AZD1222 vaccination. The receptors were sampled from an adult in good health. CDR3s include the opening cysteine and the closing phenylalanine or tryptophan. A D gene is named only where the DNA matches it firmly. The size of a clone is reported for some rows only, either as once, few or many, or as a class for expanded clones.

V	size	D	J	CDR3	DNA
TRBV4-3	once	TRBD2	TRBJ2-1	CASSPAGGPYEQFF	TGCGCCAGCAGCCCAGCGGGAGGGCCCTATGAGCAGTTCTTC
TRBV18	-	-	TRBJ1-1	CASSANPSTEAFF	TGTGCCAGCTCGGCAAACCCCTCCACTGAAGCTTTCTTT
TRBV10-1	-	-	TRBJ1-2	CASSESRPGDGYTF	TGCGCCAGCAGTGAGTCGAGGCCAGGGGATGGCTACACCTTC
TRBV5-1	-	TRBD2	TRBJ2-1	CASSLTSGRGIFNEQFF	TGCGCCAGCAGCTTGACTAGCGGGAGGGGGATTTTCAATGAGCAGTTCTTC
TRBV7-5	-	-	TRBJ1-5	CARSLRTGSSNQPQHF	TGTGCCAGAAGCTTACGAACAGGGAGTAGCAATCAGCCCCAGCATTTT
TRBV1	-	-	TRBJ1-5	CTSSHRPGTVNQPQHF	TGCACCAGCAGCCATCGACCGGGCACAGTCAATCAGCCCCAGCATTTT
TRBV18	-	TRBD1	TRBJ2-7	CASSPDRVSEQYF	TGTGCCAGCTCACCAGACAGGGTTTCCGAGCAGTACTTC
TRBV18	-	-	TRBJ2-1	CASSPDSRTNEQFF	TGTGCCAGCTCACCGGACAGCCGAACGAATGAGCAGTTCTTC
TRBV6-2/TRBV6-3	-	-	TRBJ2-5	CASSYVRLETQYF	TGTGCCAGCAGTTACGTCAGGTTAGAGACCCAGTACTTC
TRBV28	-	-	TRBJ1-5	CATVKNVNQPQHF	TGTGCCACCGTAAAAAATGTCAATCAGCCCCAGCATTTT
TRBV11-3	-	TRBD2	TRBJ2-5	CASSLGTIAGGTQYF	TGTGCCAGCAGCTTAGGGACAATAGCGGGGGGGACCCAGTACTTC
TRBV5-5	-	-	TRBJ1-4	CASSYKTTNEKLFF	TGTGCCAGCAGCTACAAAACAACTAATGAAAAACTGTTTTTT
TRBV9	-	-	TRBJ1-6	CASSVASADNSPLHF	TGTGCCAGCAGCGTAGCTTCGGCAGATAATTCACCCCTCCACTTT
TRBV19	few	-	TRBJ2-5	CASAPYAGQETQYF	TGTGCCAGTGCTCCGTATGCAGGTCAAGAGACCCAGTACTTC
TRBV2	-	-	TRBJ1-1	CASCRDGNTEAFF	TGTGCCAGCTGCCGCGACGGGAACACTGAAGCTTTCTTT
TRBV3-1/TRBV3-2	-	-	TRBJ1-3	CASSQGHSGNTIYF	TGTGCCAGCAGCCAGGGACACTCTGGAAACACCATATATTTT
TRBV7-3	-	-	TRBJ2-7	CASSPGGGREDEQYF	TGTGCCAGCAGTCCTGGCGGCGGCAGGGAGGACGAGCAGTACTTC
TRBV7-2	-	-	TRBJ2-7	CASSRGGYSYEQYF	TGTGCCAGCAGCCGGGGTGGCTACAGCTACGAGCAGTACTTC
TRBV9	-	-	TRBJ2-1	CASSALTSTYNEQFF	TGTGCCAGCAGCGCTTTAACTAGCACATACAATGAGCAGTTCTTC
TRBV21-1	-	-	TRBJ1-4	CASSKVMVRGCNEKLFF	TGTGCCAGCAGCAAAGTGATGGTCAGGGGCTGCAATGAAAAACTGTTTTTT
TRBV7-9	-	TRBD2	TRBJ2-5	CASSSLAGGETQYF	TGTGCCAGCAGCTCCCTAGCGGGAGGAGAGACCCAGTACTTC
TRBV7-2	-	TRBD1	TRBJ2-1	CASSFTGVNEQFF	TGTGCCAGCAGTTTCACAGGGGTAAATGAGCAGTTCTTC
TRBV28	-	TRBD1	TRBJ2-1	CASSLTGGGNEQFF	TGTGCCAGCAGTTTGACAGGGGGTGGCAATGAGCAGTTCTTC
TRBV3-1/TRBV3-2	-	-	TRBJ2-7	CASSQIVYEQYF	TGTGCCAGCAGCCAAATCGTCTACGAGCAGTACTTC
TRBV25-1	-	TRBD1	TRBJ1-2	CASSASTGNYGYTF	TGTGCCAGCAGTGCCTCGACAGGGAACTATGGCTACACCTTC
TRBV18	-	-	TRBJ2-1	CASSPWPGGEQFF	TGTGCCAGCTCACCATGGCCGGGCGGTGAGCAGTTCTTC
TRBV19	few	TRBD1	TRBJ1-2	CASSTQGAFNYGYTF	TGTGCCAGTAGTACACAGGGGGCCTTTAACTATGGCTACACCTTC
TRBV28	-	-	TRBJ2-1	CASRPNLGIGSYNEQFF	TGTGCCAGCAGACCTAACTTAGGAATTGGGTCCTACAATGAGCAGTTCTTC
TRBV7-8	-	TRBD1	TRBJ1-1	CASSLALDRRSTEAFF	TGTGCCAGCAGCTTAGCGCTGGACAGGAGGAGCACTGAAGCTTTCTTT
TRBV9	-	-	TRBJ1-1	CASSSTLWGSAAFF	TGTGCCAGCAGCTCTACCTTGTGGGGGTCTGCCGCTTTCTTT
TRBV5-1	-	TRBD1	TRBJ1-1	CASSLADRGWITEAFF	TGCGCCAGCAGCTTGGCAGACAGGGGCTGGATCACTGAAGCTTTCTTT
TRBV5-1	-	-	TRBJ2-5	CASSLGLGTLSTQYF	TGCGCCAGCAGCTTGGGATTGGGGACTCTTTCAACCCAGTACTTC
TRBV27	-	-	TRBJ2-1	CASSPSGDRYNEQFF	TGTGCCAGCAGTCCCTCTGGGGACCGTTACAATGAGCAGTTCTTC
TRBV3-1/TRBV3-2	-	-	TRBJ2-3	CASGSTDTQYF	TGTGCCAGCGGGAGTACAGATACGCAGTATTTT
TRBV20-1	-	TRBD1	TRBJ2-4	CSADRVNIQYF	TGCAGTGCAGACAGGGTTAACATTCAGTACTTC
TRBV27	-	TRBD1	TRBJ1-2	CASSSRTGLQGYTF	TGTGCCAGCAGTTCCCGGACAGGGCTCCAGGGCTACACCTTC
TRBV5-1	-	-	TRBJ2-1	CASSSGSASSYNEQFF	TGCGCCAGCAGCTCTGGTTCAGCGAGCTCCTACAATGAGCAGTTCTTC
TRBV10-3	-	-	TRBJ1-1	CAISLGLGTEAFF	TGTGCCATCTCCCTTGGTTTGGGGACTGAAGCTTTCTTT
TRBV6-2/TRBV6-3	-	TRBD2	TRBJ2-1	CASSYTLAGDDNEQFF	TGTGCCAGCAGTTACACTCTAGCGGGAGATGACAATGAGCAGTTCTTC
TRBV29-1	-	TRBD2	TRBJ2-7	CSVEERDGGYEQYF	TGCAGCGTTGAAGAGCGGGACGGGGGGTACGAGCAGTACTTC
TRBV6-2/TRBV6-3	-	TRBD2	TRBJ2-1	CASSLSGRFYNEQFF	TGTGCCAGCAGCCTTAGCGGGAGATTTTACAATGAGCAGTTCTTC
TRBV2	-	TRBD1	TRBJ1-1	CASSEQGGNTEAFF	TGTGCCAGCAGTGAACAGGGGGGGAACACTGAAGCTTTCTTT